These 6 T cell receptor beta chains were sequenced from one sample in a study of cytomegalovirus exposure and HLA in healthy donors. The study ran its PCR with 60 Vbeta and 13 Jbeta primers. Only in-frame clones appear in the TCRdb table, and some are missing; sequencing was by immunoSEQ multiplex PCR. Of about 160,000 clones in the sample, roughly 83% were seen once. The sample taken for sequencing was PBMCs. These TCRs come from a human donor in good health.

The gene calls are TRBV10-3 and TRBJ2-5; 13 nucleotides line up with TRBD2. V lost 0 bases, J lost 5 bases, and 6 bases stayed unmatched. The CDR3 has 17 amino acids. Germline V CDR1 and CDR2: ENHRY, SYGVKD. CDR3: CAISESSGTSGMETQYF. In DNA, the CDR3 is TGTGCCATCAGTGAGTCGTCCGGGACTAGCGGGATGGAGACCCAGTACTTC.

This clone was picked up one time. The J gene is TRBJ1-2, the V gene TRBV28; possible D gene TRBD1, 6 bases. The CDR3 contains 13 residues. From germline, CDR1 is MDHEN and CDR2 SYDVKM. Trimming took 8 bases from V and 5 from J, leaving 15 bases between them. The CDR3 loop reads CASVEGGPYGYTF. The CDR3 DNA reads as TGTGCCAGCGTAGAGGGGGGGCCTTATGGCTACACCTTC.

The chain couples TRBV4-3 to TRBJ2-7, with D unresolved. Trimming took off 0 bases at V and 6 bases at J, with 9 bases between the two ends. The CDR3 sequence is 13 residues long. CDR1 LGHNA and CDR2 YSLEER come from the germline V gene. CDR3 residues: CASSQEISGEQYF. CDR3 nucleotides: TGCGCCAGCAGCCAAGAAATTTCGGGCGAGCAGTACTTC.

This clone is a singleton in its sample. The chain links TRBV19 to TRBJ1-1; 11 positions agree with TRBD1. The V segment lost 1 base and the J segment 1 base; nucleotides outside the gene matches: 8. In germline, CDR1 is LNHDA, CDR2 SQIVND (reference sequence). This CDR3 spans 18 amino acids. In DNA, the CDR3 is TGTGCCAGTAGTATAGCCCGGACAGGGGGCCCTCCGAACACTGAAGCTTTCTTT. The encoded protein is CASSIARTGGPPNTEAFF.

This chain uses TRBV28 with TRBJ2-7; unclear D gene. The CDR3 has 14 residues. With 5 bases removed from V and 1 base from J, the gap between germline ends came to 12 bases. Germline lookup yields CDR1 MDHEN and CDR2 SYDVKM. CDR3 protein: CASSGPSDSYEQYF. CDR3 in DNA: TGTGCCAGCAGTGGCCCGTCCGATTCCTACGAGCAGTACTTC.

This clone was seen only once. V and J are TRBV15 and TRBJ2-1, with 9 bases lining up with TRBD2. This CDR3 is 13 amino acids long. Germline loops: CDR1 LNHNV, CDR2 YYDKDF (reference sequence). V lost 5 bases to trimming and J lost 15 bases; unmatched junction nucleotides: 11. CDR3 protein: CATSLSRGLASFF. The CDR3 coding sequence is TGTGCCACCAGCCTATCACGGGGACTAGCCTCGTTCTTC.